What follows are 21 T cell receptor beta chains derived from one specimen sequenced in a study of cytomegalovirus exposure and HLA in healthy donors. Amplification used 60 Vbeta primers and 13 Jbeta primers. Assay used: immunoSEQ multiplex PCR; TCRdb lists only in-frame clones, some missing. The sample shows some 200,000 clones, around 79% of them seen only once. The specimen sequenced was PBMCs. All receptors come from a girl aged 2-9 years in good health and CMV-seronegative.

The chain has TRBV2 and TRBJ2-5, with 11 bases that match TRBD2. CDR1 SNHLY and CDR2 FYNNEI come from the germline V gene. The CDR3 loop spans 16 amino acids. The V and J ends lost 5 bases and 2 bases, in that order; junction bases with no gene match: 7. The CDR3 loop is CASSREGLADQETQYF. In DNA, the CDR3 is TGTGCCAGCAGTCGAGAGGGACTAGCGGATCAAGAGACCCAGTACTTC.

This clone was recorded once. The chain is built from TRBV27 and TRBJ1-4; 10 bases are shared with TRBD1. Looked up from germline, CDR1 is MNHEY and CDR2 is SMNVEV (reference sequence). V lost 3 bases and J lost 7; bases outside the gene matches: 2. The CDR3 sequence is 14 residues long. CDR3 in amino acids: CASSLGQGTEKLFF. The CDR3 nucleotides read TGTGCCAGCAGTTTGGGACAGGGGACTGAAAAACTGTTTTTT.

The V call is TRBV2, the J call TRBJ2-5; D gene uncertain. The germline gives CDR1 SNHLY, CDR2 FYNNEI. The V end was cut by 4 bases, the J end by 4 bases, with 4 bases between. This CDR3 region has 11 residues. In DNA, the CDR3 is TGTGCCAGCAGTGTTATAGAGACCCAGTACTTC. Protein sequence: CASSVIETQYF.

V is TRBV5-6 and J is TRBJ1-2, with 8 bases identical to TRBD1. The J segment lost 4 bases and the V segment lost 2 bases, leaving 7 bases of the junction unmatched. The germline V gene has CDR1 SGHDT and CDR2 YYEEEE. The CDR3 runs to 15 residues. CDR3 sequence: CASSFADRALYGYTF. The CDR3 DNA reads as TGTGCCAGCAGCTTTGCGGACAGGGCCCTCTATGGCTACACCTTC.

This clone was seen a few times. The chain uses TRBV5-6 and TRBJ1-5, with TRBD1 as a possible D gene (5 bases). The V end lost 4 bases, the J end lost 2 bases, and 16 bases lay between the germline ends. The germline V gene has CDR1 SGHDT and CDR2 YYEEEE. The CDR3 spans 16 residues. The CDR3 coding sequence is TGTGCCAGCAGCCCGGCTGGACACGGAGGCAATCAGCCCCAGCATTTT. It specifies CASSPAGHGGNQPQHF.

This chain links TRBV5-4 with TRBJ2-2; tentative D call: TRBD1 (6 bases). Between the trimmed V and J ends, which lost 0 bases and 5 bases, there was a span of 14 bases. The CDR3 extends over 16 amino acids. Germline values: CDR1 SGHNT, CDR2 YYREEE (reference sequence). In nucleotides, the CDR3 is TGTGCCAGCAGCTTGGGCCGTCAGGGGACGACCGGGGAGCTGTTTTTT. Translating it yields CASSLGRQGTTGELFF. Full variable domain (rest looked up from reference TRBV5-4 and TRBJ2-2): ETGVTQSPTHLIKTRGQQVTLRCSSQSGHNTVSWYQQALGQGPQFIFQYYREEENGRGNFPPRFSGLQFPNYSSELNVNALELDDSALYLCASSLGRQGTTGELFFGEGSRLTVL.

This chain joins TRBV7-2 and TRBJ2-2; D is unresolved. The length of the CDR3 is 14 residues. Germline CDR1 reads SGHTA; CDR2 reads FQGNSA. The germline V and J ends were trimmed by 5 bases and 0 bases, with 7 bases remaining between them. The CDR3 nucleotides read TGTGCCAGCAGCCCGAGGACGAACACCGGGGAGCTGTTTTTT. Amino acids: CASSPRTNTGELFF.

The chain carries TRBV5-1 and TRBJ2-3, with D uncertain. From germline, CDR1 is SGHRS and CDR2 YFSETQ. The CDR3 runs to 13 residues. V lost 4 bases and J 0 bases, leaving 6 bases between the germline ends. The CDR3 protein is CASSLYSTDTQYF. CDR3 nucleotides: TGCGCCAGCAGCCTCTATAGCACAGATACGCAGTATTTT.

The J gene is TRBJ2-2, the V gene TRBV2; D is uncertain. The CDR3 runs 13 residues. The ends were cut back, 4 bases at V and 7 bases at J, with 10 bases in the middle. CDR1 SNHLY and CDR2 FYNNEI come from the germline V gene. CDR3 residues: CASSVSGFGELFF. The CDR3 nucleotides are TGTGCCAGCAGTGTATCCGGTTTCGGGGAGCTGTTTTTT.

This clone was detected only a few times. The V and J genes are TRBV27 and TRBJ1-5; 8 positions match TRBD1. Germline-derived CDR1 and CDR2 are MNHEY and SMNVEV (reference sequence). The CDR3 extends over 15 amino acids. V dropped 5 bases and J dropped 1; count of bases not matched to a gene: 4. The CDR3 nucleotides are TGTGCCAGCAGTCCGACAGGGGCCAGCAATCAGCCCCAGCATTTT. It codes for CASSPTGASNQPQHF.

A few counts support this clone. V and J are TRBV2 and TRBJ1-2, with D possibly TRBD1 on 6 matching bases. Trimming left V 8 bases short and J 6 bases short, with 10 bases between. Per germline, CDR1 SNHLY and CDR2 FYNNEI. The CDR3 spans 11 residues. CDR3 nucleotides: TGTGCCAGCCTGACAGGTCATGGCTACACCTTC. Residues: CASLTGHGYTF.

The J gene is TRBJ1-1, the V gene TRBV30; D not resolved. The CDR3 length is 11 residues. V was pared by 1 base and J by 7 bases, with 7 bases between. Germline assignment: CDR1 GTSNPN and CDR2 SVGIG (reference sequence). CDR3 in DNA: TGTGCCTGGAGTGGGCCGTTTGAAGCTTTCTTT. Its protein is CAWSGPFEAFF. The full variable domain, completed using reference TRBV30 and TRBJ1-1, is SQTIHQWPATLVQPVGSPLSLECTVEGTSNPNLYWYRQAAGRGLQLLFYSVGIGQISSEVPQNLSASRPQDRQFILSSKKLLLSDSGFYLCAWSGPFEAFFGQGTRLTVV.

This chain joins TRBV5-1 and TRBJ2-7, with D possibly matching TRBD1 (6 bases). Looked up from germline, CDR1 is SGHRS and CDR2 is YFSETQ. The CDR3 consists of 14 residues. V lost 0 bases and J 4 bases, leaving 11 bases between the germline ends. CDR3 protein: CASSLATGRYEQYF. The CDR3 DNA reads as TGCGCCAGCAGCTTGGCGACAGGTCGGTACGAGCAGTACTTC. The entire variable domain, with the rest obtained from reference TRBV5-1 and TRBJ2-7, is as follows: KAGVTQTPRYLIKTRGQQVTLSCSPISGHRSVSWYQQTPGQGLQFLFEYFSETQRNKGNFPGRFSGRQFSNSRSEMNVSTLELGDSALYLCASSLATGRYEQYFGPGTRLTVT.

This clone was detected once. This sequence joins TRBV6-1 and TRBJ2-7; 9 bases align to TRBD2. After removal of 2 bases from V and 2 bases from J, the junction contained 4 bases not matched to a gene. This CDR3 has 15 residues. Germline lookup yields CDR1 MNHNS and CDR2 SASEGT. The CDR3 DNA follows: TGTGCCAGCAGTGAATTAGCGGGAGTGACCTACGAGCAGTACTTC. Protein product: CASSELAGVTYEQYF.

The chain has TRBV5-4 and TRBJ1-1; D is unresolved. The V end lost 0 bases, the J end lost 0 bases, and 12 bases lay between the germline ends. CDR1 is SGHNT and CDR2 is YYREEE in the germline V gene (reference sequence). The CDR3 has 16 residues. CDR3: CASSLDGVGVNTEAFF. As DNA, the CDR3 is TGTGCCAGCAGCTTGGATGGCGTGGGCGTGAACACTGAAGCTTTCTTT.

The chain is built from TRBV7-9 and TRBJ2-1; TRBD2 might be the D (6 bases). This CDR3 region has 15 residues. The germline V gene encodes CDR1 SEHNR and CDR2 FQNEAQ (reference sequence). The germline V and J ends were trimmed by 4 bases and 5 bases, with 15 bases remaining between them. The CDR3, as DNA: TGTGCCAGCAGCTCGCTAGCGCTAATCAACAATGAGCAGTTCTTC. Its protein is CASSSLALINNEQFF.

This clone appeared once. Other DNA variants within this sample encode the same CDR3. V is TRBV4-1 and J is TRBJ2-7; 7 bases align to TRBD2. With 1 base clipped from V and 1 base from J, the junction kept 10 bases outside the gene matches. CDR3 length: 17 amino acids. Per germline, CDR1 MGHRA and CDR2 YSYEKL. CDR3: CASSQGTRLAESYEQYF. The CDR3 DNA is TGCGCCAGCAGCCAAGGGACTCGGCTAGCGGAGTCCTACGAGCAGTACTTC.

CDR3: CASRPPGLANGETQYF. The CDR3 DNA is TGTGCCAGCCGACCCCCGGGACTAGCGAATGGAGAGACCCAGTACTTC. The chain carries TRBV27 and TRBJ2-5, with 10 bases identical to TRBD2. The junction had 13 bases not matched to a gene; V was cut back by 8 bases and J by 4 bases. The length of the CDR3 is 16 residues. Germline CDR1 is MNHEY and CDR2 is SMNVEV (reference sequence).

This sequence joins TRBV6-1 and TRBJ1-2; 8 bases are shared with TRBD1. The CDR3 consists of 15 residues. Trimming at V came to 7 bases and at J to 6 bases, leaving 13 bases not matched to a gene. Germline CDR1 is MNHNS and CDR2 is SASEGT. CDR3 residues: CASIRRAGQGHGYTF. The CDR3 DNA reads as TGTGCCAGCATACGAAGGGCCGGACAGGGACATGGCTACACCTTC.

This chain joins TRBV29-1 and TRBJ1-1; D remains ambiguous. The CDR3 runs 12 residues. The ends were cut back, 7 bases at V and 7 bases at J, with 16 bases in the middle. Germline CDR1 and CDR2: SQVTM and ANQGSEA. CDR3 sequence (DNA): TGCAGCGGGAGGATAATGGGTAGTGAAGCTTTCTTT. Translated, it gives CSGRIMGSEAFF.

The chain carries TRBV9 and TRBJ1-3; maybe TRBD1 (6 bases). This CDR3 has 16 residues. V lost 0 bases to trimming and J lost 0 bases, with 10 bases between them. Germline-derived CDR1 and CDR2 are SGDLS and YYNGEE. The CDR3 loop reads CASSVETGNSGNTIYF. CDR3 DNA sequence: TGTGCCAGCAGCGTAGAAACAGGGAACTCTGGAAACACCATATATTTT.